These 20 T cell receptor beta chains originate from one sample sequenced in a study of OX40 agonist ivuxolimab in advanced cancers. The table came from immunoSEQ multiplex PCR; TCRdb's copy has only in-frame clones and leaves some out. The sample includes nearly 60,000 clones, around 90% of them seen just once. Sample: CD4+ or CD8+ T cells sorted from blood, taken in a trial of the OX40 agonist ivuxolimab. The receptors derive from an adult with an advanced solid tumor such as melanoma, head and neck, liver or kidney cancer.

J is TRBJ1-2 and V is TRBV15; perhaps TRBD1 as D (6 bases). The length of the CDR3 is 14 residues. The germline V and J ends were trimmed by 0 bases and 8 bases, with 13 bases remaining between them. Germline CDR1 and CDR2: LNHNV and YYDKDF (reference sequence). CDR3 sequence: CATSRDVGGGGYTF. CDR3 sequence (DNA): TGTGCCACCAGCAGAGATGTGGGGGGCGGAGGCTACACCTTC.

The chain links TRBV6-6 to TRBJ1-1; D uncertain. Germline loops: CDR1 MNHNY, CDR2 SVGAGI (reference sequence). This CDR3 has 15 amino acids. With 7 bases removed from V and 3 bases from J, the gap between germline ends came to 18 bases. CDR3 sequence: CASTPARGSDTEAFF. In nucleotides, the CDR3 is TGTGCCAGCACCCCGGCGAGAGGTTCCGACACTGAAGCTTTCTTT.

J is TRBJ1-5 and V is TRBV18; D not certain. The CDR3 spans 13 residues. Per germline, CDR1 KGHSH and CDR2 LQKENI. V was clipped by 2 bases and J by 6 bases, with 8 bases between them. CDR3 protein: CASSPGDTQPQHF. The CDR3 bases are TGTGCCAGCTCACCAGGGGATACTCAGCCCCAGCATTTT.

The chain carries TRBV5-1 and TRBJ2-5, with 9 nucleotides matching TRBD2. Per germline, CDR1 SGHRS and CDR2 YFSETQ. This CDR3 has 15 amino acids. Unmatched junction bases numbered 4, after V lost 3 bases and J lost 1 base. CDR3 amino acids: CASSYQTSGQETQYF. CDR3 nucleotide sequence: TGCGCCAGCAGCTACCAGACTAGCGGCCAAGAGACCCAGTACTTC. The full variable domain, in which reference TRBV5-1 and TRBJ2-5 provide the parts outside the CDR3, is KAGVTQTPRYLIKTRGQQVTLSCSPISGHRSVSWYQQTPGQGLQFLFEYFSETQRNKGNFPGRFSGRQFSNSRSEMNVSTLELGDSALYLCASSYQTSGQETQYFGPGTRLLVL.

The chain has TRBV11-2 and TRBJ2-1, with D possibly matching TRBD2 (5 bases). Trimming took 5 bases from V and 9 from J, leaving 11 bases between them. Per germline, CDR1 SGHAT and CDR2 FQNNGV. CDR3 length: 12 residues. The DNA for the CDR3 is TGTGCCAGCAGCGAACTACTAGGTGAGCAGTTCTTC. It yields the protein CASSELLGEQFF.

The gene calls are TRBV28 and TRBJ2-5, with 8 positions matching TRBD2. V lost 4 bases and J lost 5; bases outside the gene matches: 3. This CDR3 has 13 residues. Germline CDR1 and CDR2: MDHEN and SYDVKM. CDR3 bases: TGTGCCAGCAGTTCGGGGGGGATGGAGACCCAGTACTTC. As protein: CASSSGGMETQYF.

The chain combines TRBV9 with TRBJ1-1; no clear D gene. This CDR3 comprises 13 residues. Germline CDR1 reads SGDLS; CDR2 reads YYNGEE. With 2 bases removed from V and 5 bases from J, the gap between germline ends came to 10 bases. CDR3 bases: TGTGCCAGCAGCGTCGCCCCCGATACTGAAGCTTTCTTT. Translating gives CASSVAPDTEAFF. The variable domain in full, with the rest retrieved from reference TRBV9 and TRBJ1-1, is DSGVTQTPKHLITATGQRVTLRCSPRSGDLSVYWYQQSLDQGLQFLIQYYNGEERAKGNILERFSAQQFPDLHSELNLSSLELGDSALYFCASSVAPDTEAFFGQGTRLTVV.

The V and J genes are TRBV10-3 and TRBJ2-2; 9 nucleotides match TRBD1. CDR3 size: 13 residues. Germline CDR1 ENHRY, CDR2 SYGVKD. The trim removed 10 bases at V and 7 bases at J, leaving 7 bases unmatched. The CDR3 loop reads CATRDRDDGELFF. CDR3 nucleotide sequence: TGTGCCACCCGGGACAGGGACGACGGGGAGCTGTTTTTT.

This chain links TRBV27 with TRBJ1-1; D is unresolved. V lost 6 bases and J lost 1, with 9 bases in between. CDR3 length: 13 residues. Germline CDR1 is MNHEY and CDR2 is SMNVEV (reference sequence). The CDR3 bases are TGTGCCAGCAGCCCACAGAGGAACACTGAAGCTTTCTTT. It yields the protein CASSPQRNTEAFF.

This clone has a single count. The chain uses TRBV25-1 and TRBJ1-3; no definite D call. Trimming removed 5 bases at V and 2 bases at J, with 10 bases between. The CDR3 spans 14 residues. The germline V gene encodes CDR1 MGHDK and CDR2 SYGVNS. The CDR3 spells CASSPWETGNTIYF. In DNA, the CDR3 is TGTGCCAGCAGTCCTTGGGAGACTGGAAACACCATATATTTT.

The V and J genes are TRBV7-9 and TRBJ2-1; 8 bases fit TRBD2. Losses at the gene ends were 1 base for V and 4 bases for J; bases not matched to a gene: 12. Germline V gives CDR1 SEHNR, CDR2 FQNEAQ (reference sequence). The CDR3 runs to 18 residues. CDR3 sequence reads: CASSLGQPGTRLYNEQFF. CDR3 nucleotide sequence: TGTGCCAGCAGCTTAGGGCAGCCCGGGACTAGGCTATACAATGAGCAGTTCTTC.

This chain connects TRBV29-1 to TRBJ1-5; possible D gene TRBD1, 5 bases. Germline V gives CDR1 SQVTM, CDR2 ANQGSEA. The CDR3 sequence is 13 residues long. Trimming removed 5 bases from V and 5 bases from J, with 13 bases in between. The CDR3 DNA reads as TGCAGCGTTCGCTTGACGGGGGATCAGCCCCAGCATTTT. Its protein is CSVRLTGDQPQHF.

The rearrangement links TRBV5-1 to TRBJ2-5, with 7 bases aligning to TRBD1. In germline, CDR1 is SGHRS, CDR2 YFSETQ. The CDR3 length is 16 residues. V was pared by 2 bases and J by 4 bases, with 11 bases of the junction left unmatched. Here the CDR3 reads CASSFTGESLLETQYF. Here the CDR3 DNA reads TGCGCCAGCAGCTTCACAGGGGAATCCCTATTAGAGACCCAGTACTTC.

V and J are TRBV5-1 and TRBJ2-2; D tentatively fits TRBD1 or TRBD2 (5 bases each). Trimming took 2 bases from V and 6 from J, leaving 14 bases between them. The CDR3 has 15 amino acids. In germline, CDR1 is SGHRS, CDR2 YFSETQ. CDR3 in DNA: TGCGCCAGCAGCTTTCGGATAGGGACGCCCGGGGAGCTGTTTTTT. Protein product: CASSFRIGTPGELFF.

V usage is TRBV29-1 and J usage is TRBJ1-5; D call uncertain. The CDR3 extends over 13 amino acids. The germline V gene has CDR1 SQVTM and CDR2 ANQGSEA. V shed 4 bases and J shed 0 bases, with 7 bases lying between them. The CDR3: CSVGESSNQPQHF. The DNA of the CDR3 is TGCAGCGTTGGCGAGAGTAGCAATCAGCCCCAGCATTTT. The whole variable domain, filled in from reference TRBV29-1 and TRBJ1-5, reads SAVISQKPSRDICQRGTSLTIQCQVDSQVTMMFWYRQQPGQSLTLIATANQGSEATYESGFVIDKFPISRPNLTFSTLTVSNMSPEDSSIYLCSVGESSNQPQHFGDGTRLSIL.

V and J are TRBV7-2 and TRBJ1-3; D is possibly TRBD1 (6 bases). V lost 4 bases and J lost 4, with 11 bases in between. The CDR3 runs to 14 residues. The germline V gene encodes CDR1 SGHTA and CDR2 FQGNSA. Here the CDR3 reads CASSWTDNGNTIYF. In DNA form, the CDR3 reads TGTGCCAGCAGCTGGACAGACAACGGAAACACCATATATTTT. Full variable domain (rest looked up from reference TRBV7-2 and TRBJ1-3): GAGVSQSPSNKVTEKGKDVELRCDPISGHTALYWYRQSLGQGLEFLIYFQGNSAPDKSGLPSDRFSAERTGGSVSTLTIQRTQQEDSAVYLCASSWTDNGNTIYFGEGSWLTVV.

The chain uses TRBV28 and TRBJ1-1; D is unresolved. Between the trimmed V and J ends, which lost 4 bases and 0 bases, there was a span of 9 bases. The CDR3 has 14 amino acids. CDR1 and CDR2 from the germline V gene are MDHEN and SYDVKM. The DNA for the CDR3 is TGTGCCAGCAGTTCTCCATCACTGAACACTGAAGCTTTCTTT. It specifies CASSSPSLNTEAFF.

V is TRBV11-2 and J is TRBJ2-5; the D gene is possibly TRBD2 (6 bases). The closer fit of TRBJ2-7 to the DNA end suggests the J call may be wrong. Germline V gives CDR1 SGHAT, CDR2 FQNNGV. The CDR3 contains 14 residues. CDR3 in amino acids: CASSLDASVYEQYF. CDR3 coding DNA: TGTGCCAGCAGCTTAGATGCTAGCGTCTACGAGCAGTACTTC.

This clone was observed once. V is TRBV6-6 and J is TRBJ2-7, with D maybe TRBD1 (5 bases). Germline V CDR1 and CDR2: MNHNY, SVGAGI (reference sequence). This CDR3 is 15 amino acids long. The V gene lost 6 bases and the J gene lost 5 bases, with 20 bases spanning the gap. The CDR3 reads CASRSTVPSLHEQYF. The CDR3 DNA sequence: TGTGCCAGCAGATCGACAGTACCATCCCTTCACGAGCAGTACTTC.

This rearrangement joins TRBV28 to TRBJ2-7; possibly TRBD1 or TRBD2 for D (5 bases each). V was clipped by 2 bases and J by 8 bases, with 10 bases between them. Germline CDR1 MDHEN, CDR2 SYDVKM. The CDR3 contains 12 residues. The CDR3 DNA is TGTGCCAGCAGTTTACAACCGGGACAGCAGTACTTC. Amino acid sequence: CASSLQPGQQYF.